This T cell receptor beta chain was documented in a study of OX40 agonist ivuxolimab in advanced cancers. With V trimmed by 6 bases and J by 6 bases, 4 bases remained unmatched. The CDR3 covers 13 residues. CDR1 and CDR2 (germline): SGHTA, FQGNSA. This clone was detected once. Sequencing was performed with immunoSEQ multiplex PCR; in TCRdb, only in-frame clones are kept and a portion is missing. Of some 41,000 clones in the sample, 70% to 90% were seen once. The chain combines TRBV7-2 with TRBJ2-1; 8 nucleotides match TRBD1. Sequences were derived from CD4+ or CD8+ T cells sorted from blood, sampled in a trial of the OX40 agonist ivuxolimab. The sequence derives from an adult with an advanced solid tumor such as melanoma, head and neck, liver or kidney cancer. The CDR3 protein is CASRRTGSNEQFF. CDR3 DNA sequence: TGTGCCAGCAGGCGGACAGGGTCCAATGAGCAGTTCTTC.